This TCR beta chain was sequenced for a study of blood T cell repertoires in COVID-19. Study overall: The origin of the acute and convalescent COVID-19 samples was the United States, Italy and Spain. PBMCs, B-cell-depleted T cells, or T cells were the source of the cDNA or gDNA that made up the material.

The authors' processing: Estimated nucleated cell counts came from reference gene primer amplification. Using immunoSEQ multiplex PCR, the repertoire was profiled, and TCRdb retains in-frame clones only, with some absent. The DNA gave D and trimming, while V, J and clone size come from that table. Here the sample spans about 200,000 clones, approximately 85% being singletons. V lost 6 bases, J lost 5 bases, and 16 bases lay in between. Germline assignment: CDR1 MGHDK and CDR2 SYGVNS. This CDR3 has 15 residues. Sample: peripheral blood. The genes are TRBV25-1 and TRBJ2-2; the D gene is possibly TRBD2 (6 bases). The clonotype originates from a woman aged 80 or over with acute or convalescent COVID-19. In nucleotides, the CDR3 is TGTGCCAGCAGGGATGGGGCGGGATTTACCGGGGAGCTGTTTTTT. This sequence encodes CASRDGAGFTGELFF. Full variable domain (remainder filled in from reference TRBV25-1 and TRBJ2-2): EADIYQTPRYLVIGTGKKITLECSQTMGHDKMYWYQQDPGMELHLIHYSYGVNSTEKGDLSSESTVSRIRTEHFPLTLESARPSHTSQYLCASRDGAGFTGELFFGEGSRLTVL.